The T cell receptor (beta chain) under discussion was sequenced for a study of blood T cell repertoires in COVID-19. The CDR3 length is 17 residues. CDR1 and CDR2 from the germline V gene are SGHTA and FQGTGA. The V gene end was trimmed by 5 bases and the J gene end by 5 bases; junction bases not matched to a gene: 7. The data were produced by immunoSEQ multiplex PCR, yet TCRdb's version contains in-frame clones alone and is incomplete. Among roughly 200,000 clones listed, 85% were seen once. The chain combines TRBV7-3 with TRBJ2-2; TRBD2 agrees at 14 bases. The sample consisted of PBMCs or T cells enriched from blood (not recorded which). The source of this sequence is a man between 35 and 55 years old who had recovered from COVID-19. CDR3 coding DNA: TGTGCCAGCAGCCAACAAGGGACTAGCGGGAGTACCGGGGAGCTGTTTTTT. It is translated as CASSQQGTSGSTGELFF.